These 11 T cell receptor beta chains share one sample of origin, sequenced in a study of blood T cell repertoires in COVID-19 (dated by TCRdb to 2019 to 2021). The library was obtained by the immunoSEQ multiplex PCR assay. The table was pulled from immuneACCESS by TCRdb, which kept in-frame rearrangements only. Such tables lose some clones; where checked, under half of the loss comes from unresolved V genes, and the rest has no known cause. This sample has some 180,000 clones in its table, and approximately 88% of those were observed once. The ten biggest clones cover around 7% of the sample. The specimen was peripheral blood. These TCRs come from a woman aged 40 to 50 with COVID-19, enrolled during active disease.

The V and J genes are TRBV9 and TRBJ2-7; D perhaps matches TRBD2 (5 bases). This CDR3 has 15 amino acids. CDR1 is SGDLS and CDR2 is YYNGEE in the germline V gene. The ends were cut back, 0 bases at V and 2 bases at J, with 12 bases in the middle. The CDR3 here is CASSVAGVRTYEQYF. As DNA, the CDR3 is TGTGCCAGCAGCGTAGCCGGGGTACGAACCTACGAGCAGTACTTC.

This sequence joins TRBV27 and TRBJ2-7, with no clear D. The V and J ends lost 3 bases and 0 bases respectively, with 6 bases between them. Germline V gene sequence: CDR1 MNHEY, CDR2 SMNVEV (reference sequence). The CDR3 runs 13 residues. CDR3 protein: CASSLTHSYEQYF. In DNA form, the CDR3 reads TGTGCCAGCAGTTTGACACACTCCTACGAGCAGTACTTC.

This clone was picked up one time. The chain is built from TRBV6-5 and TRBJ1-6, with 7 bases aligning to TRBD1. V lost 5 bases to trimming and J lost 6 bases; unmatched junction nucleotides: 7. CDR1 and CDR2 from the germline V gene are MNHEY and SVGAGI. This CDR3 is 15 amino acids long. CDR3 sequence reads: CASSLRGQSNSPLHF. The CDR3 bases are TGTGCCAGCAGTCTACGGGGACAGTCTAATTCACCCCTCCACTTT.

The chain has TRBV6-4 and TRBJ2-3, with a tentative D call TRBD2 (6 bases). The CDR3 totals 13 residues. The germline V gene has CDR1 MRHNA and CDR2 SNTAGT. The ends were cut back, 5 bases at V and 8 bases at J, with 14 bases in the middle. CDR3 sequence reads: CASSNRDSGTQYF. As DNA, the CDR3 is TGTGCCAGCAGTAACCGGGACTCGGGTACGCAGTATTTT.

CDR3 amino acids: CASSQRQTEAFF. CDR3 coding DNA: TGTGCCAGCAGCCAACGACAGACTGAAGCTTTCTTT. The chain uses TRBV7-9 and TRBJ1-1; D perhaps matches TRBD1 (5 bases). Germline lookup yields CDR1 SEHNR and CDR2 FQNEAQ (reference sequence). The CDR3 has 12 residues. Deletions cut 5 bases from V and 5 bases from J, with 9 bases between.

The V gene is TRBV5-1, the J gene TRBJ2-7, with 8 nucleotides matching TRBD1. CDR3 size: 15 residues. The ends lost 3 bases at V and 2 bases at J; junction bases unmatched: 7. Germline V CDR1 and CDR2: SGHRS, YFSETQ. The CDR3 nucleotides read TGCGCCAGCAGCTCTGGGACAGGAGTTACCTACGAGCAGTACTTC. It encodes CASSSGTGVTYEQYF.

This clone has more than one count but fewer than ten. Written as DNA, the CDR3 is TGTGCCAGCAGCTTAGGTGATGGGACAGAAAGTAGCTACACCTTC. Its translation is CASSLGDGTESSYTF. This chain connects TRBV7-9 to TRBJ1-2, with TRBD1 identical over 7 bases. Germline CDR1 reads SEHNR; CDR2 reads FQNEAQ (reference sequence). V lost 1 base, J lost 9 bases, and 11 bases stayed unmatched. This CDR3 is built from 15 residues.

This rearrangement joins TRBV5-1 to TRBJ2-4; no definite D call. The CDR3 runs 15 residues. Germline assignment: CDR1 SGHRS and CDR2 YFSETQ. The V end lost 0 bases, the J end lost 3 bases, and 10 bases lay between the germline ends. The DNA of the CDR3 is TGCGCCAGCAGCTTGGCGACACTGGGCAAAAACATTCAGTACTTC. It specifies CASSLATLGKNIQYF.

The chain carries TRBV7-2 and TRBJ1-5; the D is unclear. Trimming removed 5 bases at V and 6 bases at J, with 11 bases between. The CDR3 sequence is 13 residues long. Germline-derived CDR1 and CDR2 are SGHTA and FQGNSA. The CDR3 DNA sequence: TGTGCCAGCAGCCCGGGTAGCGGTCAGCCCCAGCATTTT. It codes for CASSPGSGQPQHF.

This chain connects TRBV9 to TRBJ1-2; unclear D gene. This CDR3 contains 13 residues. V shed 4 bases and J shed 4 bases, with 11 bases lying between them. Germline CDR1 reads SGDLS; CDR2 reads YYNGEE. Here the CDR3 DNA reads TGTGCCAGCAGCCCCGGGAGGAGCTATGGCTACACCTTC. Translating it yields CASSPGRSYGYTF.

This clone was detected only a few times. J is TRBJ2-1 and V is TRBV27, with 10 bases matching TRBD1. CDR3 size: 15 residues. The V segment lost 8 bases and the J segment 8 bases; nucleotides outside the gene matches: 12. Germline values: CDR1 MNHEY, CDR2 SMNVEV (reference sequence). The CDR3 DNA reads as TGTGCCAGCCGAAGGGACAGGGGCGCCTCGGATGAGCAGTTCTTC. It codes for CASRRDRGASDEQFF.